The 17 T cell receptor beta chains given below trace back to one sample, sequenced in a study of shared clonotypes between healthy human individuals. The method was immunoSEQ multiplex PCR; TCRdb's version includes in-frame clones alone and lacks a portion of them. The sample records 500,000 to 650,000 clones, around three quarters being singletons. Sequencing used PBMCs. The receptors shown here come from a middle-aged woman in good health. Some clones in this sample may be carry-over from other donors' samples.

In DNA, the CDR3 is TGTGCCTGGACCAGCAGTTTTGCAACTAATGAAAAACTGTTTTTT. It yields the protein CAWTSSFATNEKLFF. The chain carries TRBV30 and TRBJ1-4; D not certain. V lost 4 bases, J lost 0 bases, and 12 bases lay in between. Germline V lookup: CDR1 GTSNPN, CDR2 SVGIG (reference sequence). The CDR3 is 15 residues long. Full variable domain (rest looked up from reference TRBV30 and TRBJ1-4): SQTIHQWPATLVQPVGSPLSLECTVEGTSNPNLYWYRQAAGRGLQLLFYSVGIGQISSEVPQNLSASRPQDRQFILSSKKLLLSDSGFYLCAWTSSFATNEKLFFGSGTQLSVL.

The chain uses TRBV4-2 and TRBJ2-3, with TRBD1 matching 10 bases. Germline V gene sequence: CDR1 LGHNA, CDR2 YNFKEQ. The junction had 9 bases not matched to a gene; V was cut back by 0 bases and J by 3 bases. The CDR3 extends over 18 amino acids. For the CDR3, the DNA is TGTGCCAGCAGCCAAGATCTAAACAGGACAGGGGGGACAGATACGCAGTATTTT. This gives the protein CASSQDLNRTGGTDTQYF.

The chain links TRBV2 to TRBJ1-2, with D perhaps matching TRBD1 (5 bases). The CDR3 has 15 amino acids. Germline V gene lookup returns CDR1 SNHLY and CDR2 FYNNEI. V lost 9 bases and J 3 bases, leaving 20 bases between the germline ends. Written as DNA, the CDR3 is TGTGCCAGGGGGGGGTCAGGGCCCCTTGACTATGGCTACACCTTC. This codes for CARGGSGPLDYGYTF.

This chain connects TRBV5-1 to TRBJ2-1; 7 bases are shared with TRBD2. J was trimmed by 9 bases and V by 4 bases; bases with no gene match: 10. This CDR3 contains 14 residues. Germline loops: CDR1 SGHRS, CDR2 YFSETQ. The CDR3 nucleotides are TGCGCCAGCAGCCCCATTCAGCGGGACGGTGAGCAGTTCTTC. Amino acid sequence: CASSPIQRDGEQFF.

Many counts were recorded for this clone. The chain has TRBV11-2 and TRBJ1-2; D might be TRBD1 (5 bases). Germline loops: CDR1 SGHAT, CDR2 FQNNGV. The CDR3 sequence is 15 residues long. The V gene lost 3 bases and the J gene lost 4 bases, with 15 bases spanning the gap. CDR3 DNA: TGTGCCAGCAGCTTGGGGGGGTCGGCGGGCTATGGCTACACCTTC. As protein: CASSLGGSAGYGYTF.

This rearrangement joins TRBV28 to TRBJ1-5; tentative D call: TRBD1 (5 bases). Germline V lookup: CDR1 MDHEN, CDR2 SYDVKM. The CDR3 has 14 residues. Deletions cut 6 bases from V and 3 bases from J, with 12 bases between. The CDR3 DNA is TGTGCCAGCAGCTCGGGGGGATCCAATCAGCCCCAGCATTTT. Amino acid sequence: CASSSGGSNQPQHF.

This clone was counted at least ten times. The chain carries TRBV28 and TRBJ1-4, with D perhaps TRBD1 (5 bases). V gave up 2 bases and J gave up 9 bases, with 13 bases separating them. This CDR3 is 14 amino acids long. Per the germline V gene, CDR1 is MDHEN and CDR2 is SYDVKM. As DNA, the CDR3 is TGTGCCAGCAGTTTAGGGGCAGGGACCCAAAAACTGTTTTTT. Protein product: CASSLGAGTQKLFF.

The chain has TRBV5-6 and TRBJ1-2; 11 nucleotides agree with TRBD1. The CDR3 has 14 amino acids. Unmatched junction bases numbered 5, after V lost 5 bases and J lost 5 bases. Germline V gene sequence: CDR1 SGHDT, CDR2 YYEEEE. In DNA form, the CDR3 reads TGTGCCAGCAGTCAAGGACAGGGGGCATATGGCTACACCTTC. As protein: CASSQGQGAYGYTF.

This chain uses TRBV7-8 with TRBJ2-5; D remains ambiguous. Germline V gene lookup returns CDR1 SGHVS and CDR2 FQNEAQ. This CDR3 comprises 17 residues. Trimming took off 5 bases at V and 0 bases at J, with 19 bases between the two ends. Here the CDR3 DNA reads TGTGCCAGCAGCCAGTTGGGGTCGGGCCTGTACCAAGAGACCCAGTACTTC. This codes for CASSQLGSGLYQETQYF.

The gene calls are TRBV2 and TRBJ1-2, with 7 bases matching TRBD1. The CDR3 contains 11 residues. Looked up from germline, CDR1 is SNHLY and CDR2 is FYNNEI. After removal of 8 bases from V and 5 bases from J, the junction contained 2 bases not matched to a gene. CDR3: CASGDSYGYTF. The DNA of the CDR3 is TGTGCCAGCGGGGACAGTTATGGCTACACCTTC.

This CDR3 is CASSNEVAGGPYNEQFF. The DNA for the CDR3 is TGCGCCAGCAGCAATGAGGTAGCGGGAGGCCCCTACAATGAGCAGTTCTTC. The V call is TRBV5-1, the J call TRBJ2-1; 10 bases fit TRBD2. V was clipped by 4 bases and J by 2 bases; unmatched bases: 9. The CDR3 covers 17 residues. The germline V gene encodes CDR1 SGHRS and CDR2 YFSETQ.

V gene TRBV9 combines with J gene TRBJ2-3; D is unresolved. Deletions cut 2 bases from V and 0 bases from J, with 13 bases between. This CDR3 region has 16 residues. Germline CDR1 and CDR2: SGDLS and YYNGEE. CDR3 region: CASSVGSSASTDTQYF. The CDR3 nucleotides read TGTGCCAGCAGCGTTGGTTCCTCCGCTAGCACAGATACGCAGTATTTT.

This chain joins TRBV5-6 and TRBJ2-7; TRBD1 might be the D (6 bases). V was clipped by 2 bases and J by 1 base, with 19 bases between them. Germline V CDR1 and CDR2: SGHDT, YYEEEE. This CDR3 has 17 residues. In DNA form, the CDR3 reads TGTGCCAGCAGCTTTAGGATGTTCCTAGGGGGATCCTACGAGCAGTACTTC. As protein: CASSFRMFLGGSYEQYF.

This clone was counted a single time. The chain couples TRBV30 to TRBJ1-1, with unresolved D. CDR1 is GTSNPN and CDR2 is SVGIG in the germline V gene (reference sequence). With 4 bases removed from V and 10 bases from J, the gap between germline ends came to 19 bases. This CDR3 comprises 13 residues. This CDR3 reads CAWNFRRKKGAFF. The CDR3 bases are TGTGCCTGGAATTTTCGACGTAAAAAAGGAGCTTTCTTT.

This rearrangement joins TRBV9 to TRBJ2-1, with D possibly being TRBD2 (6 bases). V gave up 4 bases and J gave up 4 bases, with 9 bases separating them. The length of the CDR3 is 13 residues. Germline V lookup: CDR1 SGDLS, CDR2 YYNGEE. Here the CDR3 DNA reads TGTGCCAGCAGCTTGGGACTTTACAATGAGCAGTTCTTC. Residues: CASSLGLYNEQFF.

V is TRBV6-6 and J is TRBJ2-2, with D unresolved. The CDR3 is made up of 12 amino acids. Germline V lookup: CDR1 MNHNY, CDR2 SVGAGI (reference sequence). V was cut by 5 bases and J by 4 bases, with 5 bases left in between. The CDR3 DNA sequence: TGTGCCAGCAGTATAGTCACCGGGGAGCTGTTTTTT. Its translation is CASSIVTGELFF.

This rearrangement joins TRBV19 to TRBJ2-2; tentatively, D is TRBD2 (5 bases). This CDR3 has 14 residues. Between the trimmed V and J ends, which lost 2 bases and 6 bases, there was a span of 10 bases. The germline V gene has CDR1 LNHDA and CDR2 SQIVND (reference sequence). Written as DNA, the CDR3 is TGTGCCAGTAGTATAAGTCCGGGATCCGGGGAGCTGTTTTTT. Translation gives CASSISPGSGELFF. Variable domain in full (rest from reference TRBV19 and TRBJ2-2): DGGITQSPKYLFRKEGQNVTLSCEQNLNHDAMYWYRQDPGQGLRLIYYSQIVNDFQKGDIAEGYSVSREKKESFPLTVTSAQKNPTAFYLCASSISPGSGELFFGEGSRLTVL.